The entry below describes one T cell receptor (beta chain). As originally analysed: From reference gene primer amplification, estimates of nucleated cell counts were derived. Data came from immunoSEQ multiplex PCR; TCRdb stores just in-frame clones and leaves some out. That table gives V, J and clone size, and the DNA gave D and trimming. The table shows under 80,000 clones, with around 77% occurring only once. The V and J ends lost 7 bases and 5 bases, in that order; junction bases with no gene match: 6. This CDR3 has 15 amino acids. Germline CDR1 LNHDA, CDR2 SQIVND (reference sequence). The entry originates in a study of blood T cell repertoires in COVID-19. Study overall: Sites across the United States, Italy and Spain contributed samples from acute and convalescent COVID-19.

Sequenced: peripheral blood. The rearrangement uses TRBV19 and TRBJ2-2, with 11 bases identical to TRBD1. The sequence was obtained from a human donor in a cohort sampled during active COVID-19. CDR3 DNA sequence: TGTGCCAGTACCTTGGACAGGGGGCGGACCGGGGAGCTGTTTTTT. Protein sequence: CASTLDRGRTGELFF.